This TCR beta chain was captured in a study of blood T cell repertoires in COVID-19. Study-wide context: The United States, Italy and Spain were the sources of the acute and convalescent COVID-19 samples. The analysed material was cDNA or gDNA that came from T cells, B-cell-depleted T cells, or PBMCs.

Germline V lookup: CDR1 SGHNT, CDR2 YYREEE (reference sequence). CDR3 length: 16 residues. Unmatched junction bases numbered 12, after V lost 4 bases and J lost 5 bases. In the authors' methods: How many nucleated cells were present was estimated from reference gene primer amplification. Here immunoSEQ multiplex PCR was the method, and the copy in TCRdb shows in-frame clones only, minus some. From that table come the V and J calls and clone size; the DNA was used to work out D and trimming. The table has 240,000 or so clones, around 89% seen once. Sequenced material: peripheral blood. This chain connects TRBV5-4 to TRBJ2-5; 9 bases fit TRBD2. This sequence was found in a woman aged 40 to 50 who had recovered from COVID-19. The CDR3 reads CASSQVAGGPGETQYF. The CDR3 bases are TGTGCCAGCAGCCAGGTGGCGGGAGGGCCGGGGGAGACCCAGTACTTC.